This T cell receptor (beta chain) was identified during a study of beta chain features in type 1 diabetes. Notes on this clone: The antigen is undetermined.

Expressed TCRB transcripts were sequenced because the isolated RNA had all been reverse transcribed beforehand. Naive, central memory and regulatory T cell samples yielded a few million reads on average. Libraries were prepared by immunoSEQ multiplex PCR; TCRdb keeps only in-frame clonotypes and omits some of them. This sample has approximately 140,000 clones, with less than 9% found just once. Trimming cost V 5 bases and J 5 bases, with 24 bases left between them. Germline V gives CDR1 SGHAT, CDR2 FQNNGV. This CDR3 region has 17 residues. Naive, central memory, regulatory and stem cell-like memory cells within the CD4+ compartment were sorted using CD45RO/CCR7/CD25/CD127/CD95/CD27. Study results and caveats: Compared to healthy donors, patients appeared to have naive, central memory and Treg TCRB repertoires that were more alike.

Sample: central memory CD4+ T cells from blood. The V gene is TRBV11-2, the J gene TRBJ2-5; D perhaps matches TRBD2 (6 bases). The TCR was taken from a woman aged 25-40 years in good health. The CDR3, as DNA: TGTGCCAGCAGCCCAGGGTTGGGGGGAGGTCGATCCGAGACCCAGTACTTC. This sequence encodes CASSPGLGGGRSETQYF. The entire variable domain, with the rest obtained from reference TRBV11-2 and TRBJ2-5, is as follows: EAGVAQSPRYKIIEKRQSVAFWCNPISGHATLYWYQQILGQGPKLLIQFQNNGVVDDSQLPKDRFSAERLKGVDSTLKIQPAKLEDSAVYLCASSPGLGGGRSETQYFGPGTRLLVL.